The T cell receptor (beta chain) under discussion was sequenced for a study of blood T cell repertoires in COVID-19. Study-wide context: Samples came from the United States, Italy and Spain, spanning acute and convalescent COVID-19. Sample material is recorded as cDNA or gDNA derived from T cells, B-cell-depleted T cells, or PBMCs.

Authors' analysis steps: By means of reference gene primer amplification, nucleated cell counts were estimated. Clones were read by immunoSEQ multiplex PCR, and TCRdb kept only the in-frame ones, dropping some. The D gene and trimming were derived from the DNA, and the V and J assignments and clone size from that table. This table has 300,000 to 400,000 clones, about 90% appearing once. A single count supports this clone. The length of the CDR3 is 14 residues. CDR1 is SGHVS and CDR2 is FQNEAQ in the germline V gene. The V and J ends lost 1 base and 2 bases respectively, with 6 bases between them. The TCR comes from a woman between 45 and 65 years old who had recovered from COVID-19. The chain combines TRBV7-8 with TRBJ1-5; D is unclear. Sequenced sample: peripheral blood. The CDR3 loop reads CASSLDRGNQPQHF. As DNA, the CDR3 is TGTGCCAGCAGCTTAGATCGTGGCAATCAGCCCCAGCATTTT.